This TCR beta chain was sequenced for a study of cytomegalovirus exposure and HLA in healthy donors. The PCR was carried out with 60 Vbeta primers and 13 Jbeta primers. Clones were sequenced by immunoSEQ multiplex PCR, and TCRdb holds only the in-frame ones, with some missing. The sample has roughly 80,000 clones, 70% to 75% seen once. There are 14 residues in the CDR3. The germline V gene encodes CDR1 MDHEN and CDR2 SYDVKM. Trimming cost V 8 bases and J 1 base; bases outside gene matches: 4. V usage is TRBV28 and J usage is TRBJ2-5, with 10 bases that match TRBD2. The sequence came from a woman in her forties or fifties in good health and CMV-seropositive. Sequencing was performed on PBMCs. The CDR3 region has the DNA TGTGCCAGCGCTAGCGGGGGTCTCCAAGAGACCCAGTACTTC. It encodes CASASGGLQETQYF.